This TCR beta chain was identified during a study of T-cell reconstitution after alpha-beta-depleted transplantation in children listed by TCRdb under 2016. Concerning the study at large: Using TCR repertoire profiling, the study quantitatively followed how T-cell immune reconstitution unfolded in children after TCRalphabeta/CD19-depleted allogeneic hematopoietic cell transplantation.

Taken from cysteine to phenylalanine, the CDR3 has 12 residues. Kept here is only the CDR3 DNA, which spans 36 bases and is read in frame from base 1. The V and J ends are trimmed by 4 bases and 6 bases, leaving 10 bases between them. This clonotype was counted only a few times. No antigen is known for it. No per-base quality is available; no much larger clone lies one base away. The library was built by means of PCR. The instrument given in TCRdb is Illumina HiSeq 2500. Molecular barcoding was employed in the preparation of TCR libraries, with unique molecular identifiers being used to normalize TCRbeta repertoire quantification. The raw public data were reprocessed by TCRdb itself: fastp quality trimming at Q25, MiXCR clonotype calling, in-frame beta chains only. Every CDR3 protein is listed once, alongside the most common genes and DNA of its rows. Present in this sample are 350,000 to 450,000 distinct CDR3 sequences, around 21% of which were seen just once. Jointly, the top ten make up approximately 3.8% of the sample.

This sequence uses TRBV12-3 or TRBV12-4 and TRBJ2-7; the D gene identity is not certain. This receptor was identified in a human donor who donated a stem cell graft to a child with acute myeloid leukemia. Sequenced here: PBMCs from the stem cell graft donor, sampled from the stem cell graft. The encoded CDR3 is CASSSLLREQYF. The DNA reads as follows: TGTGCCAGCAGTTCATTACTGCGCGAGCAGTACTTC.